This entry lists 26 T cell receptor beta chains sequenced from one sample in a study of T-cell memory formation after mild COVID-19. One entry per CDR3 protein results from TCRdb running MiXCR on the 5' RACE reads. In the table there are about 250,000 distinct CDR3 sequences, roughly 14% of which are singletons. Sequencing was done on a sample of PBMCs or a T cell subset sorted from them (not recorded which). Source of these receptors: an adult woman who had mild COVID-19 (a few samples of this study predate the infection). Cell type and time point are not known.

This clonotype came up a few times. V gene TRBV20-1 combines with J gene TRBJ2-3, with D perhaps TRBD1 (6 bases). The V and J ends lost 0 bases and 1 base respectively, with 11 bases between them. There are 15 residues in the CDR3. The germline V gene encodes CDR1 DFQATT and CDR2 SNEGSKA (reference sequence). CDR3 nucleotide sequence: TGCAGTGCTAGAGATCCGGGACAACGCACAGATACGCAGTATTTT. It yields the protein CSARDPGQRTDTQYF.

This clonotype was recorded a few times. In DNA form, the CDR3 reads TGCGCCAGCAGCCAAACGACAGGGTCCTATGGCTACACCTTC. Translating gives CASSQTTGSYGYTF. The chain has TRBV5-1 and TRBJ1-2, with 7 bases lining up with TRBD1. Germline V gene sequence: CDR1 SGHRS, CDR2 YFSETQ. After removal of 4 bases from V and 4 bases from J, the junction contained 7 bases not matched to a gene. This CDR3 is built from 14 residues.

To note about this clonotype: The germline gene is not matched at one end of the junction; a read error may be the cause. As DNA, the CDR3 is TGTGCCAGCAGTTACTCGGTAGCGGGGGTTCATTACAATGTGCAGTTCTTC. Translation: CASSYSVAGVHYNVQFF. The V and J genes are TRBV6-5 and TRBJ2-1, with 9 bases lining up with TRBD2. Germline assignment: CDR1 MNHEY and CDR2 SVGAGI. The CDR3 spans 17 residues.

The chain recombines TRBV29-1 with TRBJ1-2; 7 nucleotides agree with TRBD1. Per the germline V gene, CDR1 is SQVTM and CDR2 is ANQGSEA. The CDR3 loop spans 12 amino acids. The trim removed 4 bases at V and 4 bases at J, leaving 3 bases unmatched. This CDR3 is CSVAGGAYGYTF. In nucleotides, the CDR3 is TGCAGCGTTGCAGGGGGGGCCTATGGCTACACCTTC.

This chain links TRBV12-3 or TRBV12-4 with TRBJ2-1; TRBD1 might be the D (6 bases). V was cut by 6 bases and J by 6 bases, with 18 bases left in between. This CDR3 is 15 amino acids long. CDR3 protein: CASSRLLTGPNEQFF. Written as DNA, the CDR3 is TGTGCCAGCAGCCGCCTCCTGACAGGCCCCAATGAGCAGTTCTTC.

This clonotype has only a few counts. The J gene is TRBJ1-2, the V gene TRBV6-5; D might be TRBD1 (6 bases). The CDR3 has 12 residues. V lost 6 bases, J lost 7 bases, and 12 bases lay in between. Germline assignment: CDR1 MNHEY and CDR2 SVGAGI. The CDR3 reads CASSTDRTGYTF. Written as DNA, the CDR3 is TGTGCCAGCAGCACTGACAGGACTGGCTACACCTTC.

This clonotype was observed a handful of times. This rearrangement joins TRBV5-1 to TRBJ2-5; 11 bases are a match to TRBD2. Unmatched junction bases numbered 4, after V lost 1 base and J lost 5 bases. Germline assignment: CDR1 SGHRS and CDR2 YFSETQ. This CDR3 comprises 15 residues. The CDR3 DNA reads TGCGCCAGCAGCTTGAGTAGCGGGGGGGTCGAGACCCAGTACTTC. Amino acid sequence: CASSLSSGGVETQYF.

CDR3 DNA sequence: TGTGCCAGCGATTCGGGTAGCGGCGAGCAGTACTTC. Protein sequence: CASDSGSGEQYF. This chain connects TRBV11-3 to TRBJ2-7, with a tentative D call TRBD2 (6 bases). The CDR3 has 12 residues. CDR1 and CDR2 from the germline V gene are SGHNT and YENEEA. Trimming removed 8 bases at V and 6 bases at J, with 14 bases between.

This chain links TRBV10-3 with TRBJ2-1; D is unclear. Germline loops: CDR1 ENHRY, CDR2 SYGVKD. The CDR3 totals 16 residues. Between the trimmed V and J ends, which lost 0 bases and 9 bases, there was a span of 18 bases. CDR3 coding DNA: TGTGCCATCAGTGAGTCGACCAAACGGTCCCCCAGTGAGCAGTTCTTC. Its translation is CAISESTKRSPSEQFF.

In its sample, this clonotype was seen a few times. The rearrangement links TRBV15 to TRBJ2-1; TRBD1 matches 8 bases. This CDR3 contains 15 residues. V lost 3 bases, J lost 6 bases, and 7 bases stayed unmatched. CDR1 and CDR2 (germline): LNHNV, YYDKDF (reference sequence). CDR3 residues: CATSSFTTGGNEQFF. The CDR3 DNA sequence: TGTGCCACCAGCAGCTTCACAACAGGGGGCAATGAGCAGTTCTTC.

This clonotype was found a few times. V and J are TRBV7-6 and TRBJ2-2; D gene ambiguous. This CDR3 spans 16 amino acids. Trimming cost V 0 bases and J 0 bases, with 8 bases left between them. The V gene's germline CDR1 is SGHVS and CDR2 FNYEAQ. The CDR3, as DNA: TGTGCCAGCAGCTTAGCGGGTAACGCGAACACCGGGGAGCTGTTTTTT. Residues: CASSLAGNANTGELFF.

This sequence joins TRBV7-2 and TRBJ2-3, with TRBD2 matching 7 bases. Germline CDR1 is SGHTA and CDR2 is FQGNSA. The CDR3 spans 17 residues. The ends lost 1 base at V and 3 bases at J; junction bases unmatched: 10. The CDR3 coding sequence is TGTGCCAGCAGCTTAGGGTCGGGCGGGAGACGAACAGATACGCAGTATTTT. Its protein is CASSLGSGGRRTDTQYF. The full variable domain, completed using reference TRBV7-2 and TRBJ2-3, is GAGVSQSPSNKVTEKGKDVELRCDPISGHTALYWYRQSLGQGLEFLIYFQGNSAPDKSGLPSDRFSAERTGGSVSTLTIQRTQQEDSAVYLCASSLGSGGRRTDTQYFGPGTRLTVL.

This clonotype was seen many times. The rearrangement joins TRBV5-1 to TRBJ2-1; TRBD1 might be the D (6 bases). The CDR3 is made up of 13 amino acids. Germline CDR1 SGHRS, CDR2 YFSETQ. Between the trimmed V and J ends, which lost 5 bases and 5 bases, there was a span of 11 bases. The CDR3 DNA follows: TGCGCCAGCAGACTACGGACAGACAATGAGCAGTTCTTC. It specifies CASRLRTDNEQFF.

This clonotype was counted only a few times. The chain recombines TRBV25-1 with TRBJ2-2, with D tentatively TRBD1 (6 bases). The CDR3 totals 14 residues. Germline CDR1 is MGHDK and CDR2 is SYGVNS. V lost 2 bases to trimming and J lost 5 bases, with 9 bases between them. The DNA for the CDR3 is TGTGCCAGCAGTGAAAGGGGGAGTACCGGGGAGCTGTTTTTT. It translates to CASSERGSTGELFF.

The rearrangement links TRBV6-6 to TRBJ2-7; maybe TRBD2 (6 bases). CDR3 length equals 15 residues. Deletions cut 0 bases from V and 3 bases from J, with 12 bases between. The germline CDR1 and CDR2 sequences are MNHNY and SVGAGI (reference sequence). DNA of the CDR3: TGTGCCAGCAGTTACTCGATGGGACTCCACTACGAGCAGTACTTC. It specifies CASSYSMGLHYEQYF.

In this sample, this clonotype turned up a few times. J is TRBJ1-5 and V is TRBV18, with D hard to call. V was trimmed by 2 bases and J by 7 bases, leaving 12 bases between them. In germline, CDR1 is KGHSH, CDR2 LQKENI. The CDR3 is 14 residues long. In nucleotides, the CDR3 is TGTGCCAGCTCACCAAACTATGGTTCCCAGCCCCAGCATTTT. This sequence encodes CASSPNYGSQPQHF.

This clonotype has only a few counts. CDR3: CASSPGTRVSYGYTF. The CDR3 DNA reads as TGCGCCAGCAGCCCCGGCACCAGGGTCAGCTATGGCTACACCTTC. This chain uses TRBV4-3 with TRBJ1-2; TRBD1 is a possible D gene (5 bases). The CDR3 runs 15 residues. The germline V and J ends were trimmed by 4 bases and 4 bases, with 16 bases remaining between them. Per germline, CDR1 LGHNA and CDR2 YSLEER.

The V and J genes are TRBV18 and TRBJ1-5; D remains ambiguous. The CDR3 consists of 14 residues. Germline V gene data show CDR1 as KGHSH and CDR2 as LQKENI. The germline V and J ends were trimmed by 1 base and 5 bases, with 9 bases remaining between them. The chain's CDR3 is CASSPRGSHQPQHF. DNA of the CDR3: TGTGCCAGCTCACCACGGGGATCCCATCAGCCCCAGCATTTT.

The rearrangement links TRBV5-1 to TRBJ1-4; no firm D call. The CDR3 spans 12 residues. V dropped 5 bases and J dropped 5 bases, with 7 bases sitting between them. The germline gives CDR1 SGHRS, CDR2 YFSETQ. DNA of the CDR3: TGCGCCAGCAGAGAATCCAATGAAAAACTGTTTTTT. Protein: CASRESNEKLFF.

V usage is TRBV4-3 and J usage is TRBJ1-1; TRBD1 is a possible D gene (6 bases). V lost 4 bases and J 4 bases, leaving 13 bases between the germline ends. Looked up from germline, CDR1 is LGHNA and CDR2 is YSLEER. The CDR3 has 14 residues. The CDR3 DNA reads as TGCGCCAGCAGCCGTAGGGGGGAGGGCACTGAAGCTTTCTTT. This gives the protein CASSRRGEGTEAFF.

The CDR3 DNA follows: TGTGCCAGCAGATGGACTAACGCCGGGGAGCTGTTTTTT. This gives the protein CASRWTNAGELFF. The J gene is TRBJ2-2, the V gene TRBV7-2, with D perhaps TRBD2 (6 bases). Germline V gives CDR1 SGHTA, CDR2 FQGNSA. There are 13 residues in the CDR3. Trimming stripped 6 bases from V and 6 bases from J, with 11 bases between.

V is TRBV30 and J is TRBJ2-1; 9 bases align to TRBD2. Germline CDR1 GTSNPN, CDR2 SVGIG (reference sequence). CDR3 length equals 16 residues. The trim removed 2 bases at V and 7 bases at J, leaving 12 bases unmatched. CDR3 amino acids: CAWSLHMGGGANEQFF. In DNA, the CDR3 is TGTGCCTGGAGTCTCCATATGGGCGGGGGGGCAAATGAGCAGTTCTTC. The variable domain in full, with the rest retrieved from reference TRBV30 and TRBJ2-1, is SQTIHQWPATLVQPVGSPLSLECTVEGTSNPNLYWYRQAAGRGLQLLFYSVGIGQISSEVPQNLSASRPQDRQFILSSKKLLLSDSGFYLCAWSLHMGGGANEQFFGPGTRLTVL.

This clonotype was detected ten times or more. The CDR3 region has the DNA TGCGCCAGCAGACCGGGACTAGCGGACTATACGCAGTATTTT. Translation: CASRPGLADYTQYF. The chain links TRBV10-2 to TRBJ2-3; TRBD2 agrees at 11 bases. The germline V gene has CDR1 WSHSY and CDR2 SAAADI. This CDR3 contains 14 residues. The ends lost 6 bases at V and 7 bases at J; junction bases unmatched: 6.

This clonotype was seen a few times. The rearrangement links TRBV10-3 to TRBJ2-2; TRBD2 matches at 7 bases. Germline V lookup: CDR1 ENHRY, CDR2 SYGVKD. V lost 7 bases and J lost 3; bases outside the gene matches: 5. This CDR3 has 14 amino acids. CDR3 nucleotides: TGTGCCATCACTGGGGGGGGAGACACCGGGGAGCTGTTTTTT. This encodes CAITGGGDTGELFF.

This clonotype was picked up a small number of times. The chain employs TRBV15 and TRBJ1-2, with 9 bases aligning to TRBD1. This CDR3 is 14 amino acids long. Germline trimming cut 3 bases from V and 7 bases from J; bases unmatched to any gene: 6. The germline V gene has CDR1 LNHNV and CDR2 YYDKDF (reference sequence). The CDR3 coding sequence is TGTGCCACCAGCAGGACCCGGACAGGGGCTGGCTACACCTTC. Translating gives CATSRTRTGAGYTF.

Only a few counts were recorded for this clonotype. The gene calls are TRBV2 and TRBJ1-4, with D perhaps TRBD1 (6 bases). V was shortened by 2 bases and J by 3 bases, with 10 bases between the two germline ends. Germline V CDR1 and CDR2: SNHLY, FYNNEI. The CDR3 length is 15 residues. CDR3 coding DNA: TGTGCCAGCAGTGAACAGGGGACGGCTAATGAAAAACTGTTTTTT. It encodes CASSEQGTANEKLFF.